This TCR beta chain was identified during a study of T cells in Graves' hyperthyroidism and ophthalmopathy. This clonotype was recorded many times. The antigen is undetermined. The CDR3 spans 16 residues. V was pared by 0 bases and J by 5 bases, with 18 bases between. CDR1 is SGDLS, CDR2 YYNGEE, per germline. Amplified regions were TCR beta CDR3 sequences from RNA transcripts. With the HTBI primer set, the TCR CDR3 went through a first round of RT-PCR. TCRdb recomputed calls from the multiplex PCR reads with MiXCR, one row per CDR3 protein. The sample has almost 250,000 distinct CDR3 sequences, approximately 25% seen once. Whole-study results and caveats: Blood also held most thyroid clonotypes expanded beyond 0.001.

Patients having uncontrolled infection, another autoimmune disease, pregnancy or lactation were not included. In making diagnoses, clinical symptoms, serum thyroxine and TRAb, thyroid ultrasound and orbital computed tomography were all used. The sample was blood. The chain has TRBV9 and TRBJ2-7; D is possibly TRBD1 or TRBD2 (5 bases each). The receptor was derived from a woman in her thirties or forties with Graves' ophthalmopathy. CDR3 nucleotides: TGTGCCAGCAGCGTAGGGGGGAACCGACCTGGGGACGAGCAGTACTTC. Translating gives CASSVGGNRPGDEQYF.